This TCR beta chain was recovered during a study of blood T cell repertoires in COVID-19. Across the study: Researchers got acute and convalescent COVID-19 samples from the United States, Italy and Spain. T cells, B-cell-depleted T cells, or PBMCs supplied cDNA or gDNA.

Trimming removed 0 bases at V and 3 bases at J, with 13 bases between. Germline CDR1 and CDR2: GTSNPN and SVGIG (reference sequence). The CDR3 length is 15 residues. Authors' methods: For nucleated cells, counts were estimated from reference gene primer amplification. Method: immunoSEQ multiplex PCR; TCRdb's copy keeps in-frame clones and lacks some. V, J and clone size reflect that table, while D and trimming were determined from the DNA. The sample includes about 150,000 clones, 75% to 85% of them seen just once. Specimen: peripheral blood. The TCR originated in a human donor with acute or convalescent COVID-19. The donor label of this sample is uncertain. The J gene is TRBJ2-3, the V gene TRBV30; D is unresolved. CDR3: CAWSVPVLRTDTQYF. The CDR3, as DNA: TGTGCCTGGAGTGTACCGGTCCTCCGGACAGATACGCAGTATTTT.